This T cell receptor (beta chain) was sequenced for a study of blood T cells in healthy people across ages. Study results and caveats: Relative to aged donors, long-lived donors carried more naive CD4+ cells and displayed higher diversity.

A second PCR of 7 to 11 cycles used a sample-barcoded 5' primer and a J-beta primer mix. Via MiXCR, TCRdb re-called the 5' RACE reads, giving one row per CDR3 protein. This table has hundreds of thousands of distinct CDR3 sequences, roughly 41% appearing once. A remark on this clonotype: Its antigen is not identified.

Sequenced material: blood. The sequence was collected from a man aged 80 or over in good health.

Here the CDR3 DNA reads TGCAGTGCTAGAGACTGGACTAGCGGGGAGCTGATTGAGCAGTTCTTC. Translation: CSARDWTSGELIEQFF. V usage is TRBV20-1 and J usage is TRBJ2-1; TRBD2 matches at 12 bases. Per the germline V gene, CDR1 is DFQATT and CDR2 is SNEGSKA (reference sequence). Trimming at V came to 0 bases and at J to 9 bases, leaving 9 bases not matched to a gene. CDR3 length: 16 residues.